Here is one T cell receptor (beta chain) with its context. The entry originates in a study of blood T cell repertoires in COVID-19. The wider study: Sites across the United States, Italy and Spain contributed samples from acute and convalescent COVID-19.

Per the original data handling: Nucleated cell number was recorded as an estimate derived from reference gene primer amplification. Assay: immunoSEQ multiplex PCR; the TCRdb copy retains only in-frame clones and omits some. For V, J and clone size, that table is used; D and trimming come from the DNA. The profile shows 120,000 or so clones, almost 90% of them singletons. The TCR sequence derives from a woman aged 55-75 years with COVID-19, enrolled during active disease. The specimen was peripheral blood.

The CDR3 spells CASSLPVDTGELFF. The CDR3 DNA is TGTGCCAGCAGCTTGCCAGTTGATACCGGGGAGCTGTTTTTT. The chain has TRBV7-9 and TRBJ2-2; D call uncertain. This CDR3 has 14 amino acids. CDR1 and CDR2 from the germline V gene are SEHNR and FQNEAQ (reference sequence). V lost 3 bases, J lost 5 bases, and 10 bases lay in between.